What follows are 18 T cell receptor beta chains derived from one specimen sequenced in a study of blood T cell repertoires in COVID-19. Data came from immunoSEQ multiplex PCR; TCRdb stores just in-frame clones and leaves some out. The repertoire includes fewer than 250,000 clones, nearly 90% of them detected once, and roughly a tenth sits in the top ten. Material for sequencing was PBMCs or T cells enriched from blood (not recorded which). The origin of the receptors is a man aged 25-45 years who had recovered from COVID-19.

The CDR3 loop is CATIPLGGSSHEQFF. The CDR3 coding sequence is TGTGCCACCATTCCTCTGGGCGGGAGTAGCCATGAGCAGTTCTTC. This chain links TRBV27 with TRBJ2-1; TRBD2 aligns across 7 bases. After removal of 10 bases from V and 8 bases from J, the junction contained 17 bases not matched to a gene. This CDR3 spans 15 amino acids. CDR1 and CDR2 (germline): MNHEY, SMNVEV (reference sequence).

The chain combines TRBV27 with TRBJ1-5; D may be TRBD1 (6 bases). V was trimmed by 6 bases and J by 4 bases, leaving 16 bases between them. CDR1 and CDR2 (germline): MNHEY, SMNVEV (reference sequence). The CDR3 is made up of 15 amino acids. The CDR3: CASSPATGGNQPQHF. The DNA for the CDR3 is TGTGCCAGCAGCCCAGCGACAGGCGGGAATCAGCCCCAGCATTTT.

The rearrangement links TRBV4-1 to TRBJ1-1; 8 bases line up with TRBD1. Germline V lookup: CDR1 MGHRA, CDR2 YSYEKL. V was clipped by 1 base and J by 6 bases; unmatched bases: 4. The CDR3 runs to 14 residues. This CDR3 reads CASSQGQGRPEAFF. CDR3 coding DNA: TGCGCCAGCAGCCAAGGACAGGGGAGGCCTGAAGCTTTCTTT.

The chain is built from TRBV9 and TRBJ2-2; 10 bases map to TRBD2. Germline CDR1 SGDLS, CDR2 YYNGEE. V dropped 3 bases and J dropped 7; count of bases not matched to a gene: 12. The CDR3 runs to 17 residues. In DNA form, the CDR3 reads TGTGCCAGCAGCGCCGGTGGGCTAGCGGGAGTAATCGGGGAGCTGTTTTTT. This encodes CASSAGGLAGVIGELFF.

The rearrangement uses TRBV19 and TRBJ2-7; 8 nucleotides line up with TRBD2. The germline CDR1 and CDR2 sequences are LNHDA and SQIVND (reference sequence). The J segment lost 2 bases and the V segment lost 4 bases, leaving 10 bases of the junction unmatched. This CDR3 spans 16 amino acids. CDR3 DNA: TGTGCCAGTAGTACCCCACGGGGGGGGGCAACCTACGAGCAGTACTTC. This translates into CASSTPRGGATYEQYF.

The chain employs TRBV10-3 and TRBJ1-1; 9 bases are shared with TRBD1. V gave up 8 bases and J gave up 0 bases; unmatched junction bases: 16. The CDR3 has 18 residues. In germline, CDR1 is ENHRY, CDR2 SYGVKD. CDR3 coding DNA: TGTGCCATCGGTTCCCCTCGGACAGGGGCGCTGATGAACACTGAAGCTTTCTTT. This translates into CAIGSPRTGALMNTEAFF.

This clone was recorded once. The CDR3 bases are TGTGCCAGCAGCTTCCCCGGGATTGAGAACACTGAAGCTTTCTTT. Translation gives CASSFPGIENTEAFF. The J gene is TRBJ1-1, the V gene TRBV5-6; D call uncertain. This CDR3 has 15 amino acids. Trimming shortened V by 2 bases and J by 1 base, and 12 bases separated the two germline ends. Germline V gene data show CDR1 as SGHDT and CDR2 as YYEEEE.

The rearrangement links TRBV14 to TRBJ2-3; D perhaps matches TRBD1 (6 bases). The CDR3 is made up of 16 amino acids. Germline values: CDR1 SGHDN, CDR2 FVKESK. The V and J ends lost 4 bases and 5 bases respectively, with 19 bases between them. The DNA for the CDR3 is TGTGCCAGCAGCCTTAGGGACACCCCGAGCGGAGATACGCAGTATTTT. Encoded protein: CASSLRDTPSGDTQYF.

The chain uses TRBV19 and TRBJ1-2; no clear D gene. V lost 3 bases and J lost 3, with 8 bases in between. The CDR3 is 13 amino acids. Germline CDR1 LNHDA, CDR2 SQIVND (reference sequence). In nucleotides, the CDR3 is TGTGCCAGTAGTATGACATTTTACTATGGCTACACCTTC. Its protein is CASSMTFYYGYTF.

The genes are TRBV9 and TRBJ2-7; 11 bases map to TRBD1. Germline V gives CDR1 SGDLS, CDR2 YYNGEE. Trimming cost V 3 bases and J 2 bases; bases outside gene matches: 10. CDR3 length: 17 amino acids. This CDR3 reads CASSDGQGAGIAYEQYF. DNA of the CDR3: TGTGCCAGCAGCGACGGACAGGGGGCGGGGATCGCCTACGAGCAGTACTTC.

The chain carries TRBV7-9 and TRBJ2-7, with 9 nucleotides matching TRBD2. Germline CDR1 is SEHNR and CDR2 is FQNEAQ (reference sequence). V was clipped by 1 base and J by 3 bases; unmatched bases: 4. The CDR3 contains 15 residues. The CDR3 DNA reads TGTGCCAGCAGCTTAGGGCTTAGCGGGAGCTACGAGCAGTACTTC. Its translation is CASSLGLSGSYEQYF.

This clone was seen a handful of times. J is TRBJ1-1 and V is TRBV5-6; TRBD1 matches at 9 bases. Germline values: CDR1 SGHDT, CDR2 YYEEEE. Germline trimming cut 4 bases from V and 4 bases from J; bases unmatched to any gene: 5. This CDR3 spans 14 amino acids. CDR3 in amino acids: CASSRDRVVTEAFF. In DNA form, the CDR3 reads TGTGCCAGCAGCCGGGACAGGGTTGTCACTGAAGCTTTCTTT.

V is TRBV12-3 or TRBV12-4 and J is TRBJ1-4; 7 positions match TRBD1. The CDR3 totals 11 residues. The trim removed 5 bases at V and 15 bases at J, leaving 6 bases unmatched. The CDR3 here is CASSSRGQLFF. The CDR3, as DNA: TGTGCCAGCAGTAGCCGGGGACAGTTGTTTTTT.

This clone has only one observation. CDR3 loop: CASSQYGSGDEQFF. CDR3 nucleotide sequence: TGCGCCAGCAGCCAATACGGTAGCGGCGATGAGCAGTTCTTC. This chain connects TRBV4-1 to TRBJ2-1; weak D call: TRBD2 (6 bases). CDR3 length: 14 amino acids. Germline V gene sequence: CDR1 MGHRA, CDR2 YSYEKL. V lost 2 bases and J lost 8, with 13 bases in between.

This chain connects TRBV28 to TRBJ1-1, with D unclear. Trimming left V 2 bases short and J 6 bases short, with 13 bases between. The CDR3 covers 14 residues. Germline V lookup: CDR1 MDHEN, CDR2 SYDVKM. The CDR3 DNA is TGTGCCAGCAGTTTAAACCATCCCTCAGCTGAAGCTTTCTTT. Its translation is CASSLNHPSAEAFF.

Within the sample, this clone is large (0.1 to 1%). This same CDR3 is encoded by further DNA sequences in the sample. The chain employs TRBV28 and TRBJ2-7; 7 nucleotides match TRBD2. Unmatched junction bases numbered 4, after V lost 3 bases and J lost 5 bases. The CDR3 is 13 amino acids. CDR1 and CDR2 from the germline V gene are MDHEN and SYDVKM. This CDR3 reads CASSFAGANEQYF. In nucleotides, the CDR3 is TGTGCCAGCAGTTTTGCGGGAGCGAACGAGCAGTACTTC.

The V gene is TRBV5-6, the J gene TRBJ1-4; weak D call: TRBD1 (5 bases). The V gene lost 4 bases and the J gene lost 5 bases, with 15 bases spanning the gap. Germline lookup yields CDR1 SGHDT and CDR2 YYEEEE. This CDR3 has 15 amino acids. The CDR3 here is CASSGVDQGNEKLFF. CDR3 nucleotide sequence: TGTGCCAGCAGCGGGGTAGACCAGGGAAATGAAAAACTGTTTTTT.

The gene calls are TRBV6-5 and TRBJ1-5, with a weak D call TRBD1 (5 bases). The V and J ends lost 7 bases and 0 bases respectively, with 7 bases between them. Germline-derived CDR1 and CDR2 are MNHEY and SVGAGI. The CDR3 length is 13 residues. CDR3 sequence reads: CASKGYSNQPQHF. As DNA, the CDR3 is TGTGCCAGCAAGGGGTATAGCAATCAGCCCCAGCATTTT.